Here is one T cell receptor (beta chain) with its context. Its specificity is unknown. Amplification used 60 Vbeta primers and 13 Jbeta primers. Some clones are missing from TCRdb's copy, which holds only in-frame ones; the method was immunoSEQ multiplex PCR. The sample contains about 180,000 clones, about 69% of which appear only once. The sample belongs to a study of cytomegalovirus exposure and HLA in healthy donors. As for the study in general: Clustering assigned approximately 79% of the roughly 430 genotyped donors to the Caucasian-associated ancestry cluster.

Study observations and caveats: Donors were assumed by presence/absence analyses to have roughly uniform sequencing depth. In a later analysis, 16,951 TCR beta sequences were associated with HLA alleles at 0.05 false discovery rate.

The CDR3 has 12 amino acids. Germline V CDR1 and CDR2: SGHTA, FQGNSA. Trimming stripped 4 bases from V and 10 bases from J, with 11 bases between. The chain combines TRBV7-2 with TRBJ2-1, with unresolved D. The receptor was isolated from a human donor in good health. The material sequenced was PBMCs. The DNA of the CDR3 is TGTGCCAGCAGCTCGAACAATCGAGAGCAGTTCTTC. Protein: CASSSNNREQFF.